This record covers a single T cell receptor beta chain. What it recognizes is unknown. The CDR3 is 14 amino acids. Trimming took off 5 bases at V and 4 bases at J, with 15 bases between the two ends. Germline V gene sequence: CDR1 SQVTM, CDR2 ANQGSEA. The data belong to a study of cytomegalovirus exposure and HLA in healthy donors. Study summary: The roughly 100 million unique TCR beta sequences, from around 200 million T cells, were found by an earlier analysis.

Study-level findings and limits: V segments that were indistinguishable, TRBV6-2 and TRBV6-3 among them, were omitted from analysis.

The PCR ran on 60 Vbeta and 13 Jbeta primers. Authors' analysis steps: Some 10 million of the 60 million to 80 million unique TCR beta chains counted in a later analysis were shared. The assay was immunoSEQ multiplex PCR, and TCRdb's table has in-frame clones only and misses some. Clone size and the V and J calls come from that table; the DNA yielded D and trimming. The sample holds under 150,000 clones, 82% seen once. The sequence was obtained from a male donor in good health and CMV-seronegative. Sequencing input: PBMCs. The V and J genes are TRBV29-1 and TRBJ2-1; D uncertain. The CDR3 reads CSVLQLLTYNEQFF. As DNA, the CDR3 is TGCAGCGTTCTCCAACTTTTAACGTACAATGAGCAGTTCTTC.